The T cell receptor (beta chain) under discussion was sequenced for a study of Ad26.COV2.S vaccination and SARS-CoV-2 variants. Profiling relied on immunoSEQ multiplex PCR, and the TCRdb table lists in-frame clones only, not all of them. The repertoire holds approximately 420,000 clones, with 88% as singletons. This sample's treatment: approximately 18 received Ad26.COV2.S at low or high dose, single or two shots; a few received placebo; per-sample allocation not given. Sampling occurred on day 63 after the first vaccine or placebo injection. After removal of 2 bases from V and 5 bases from J, the junction contained 2 bases not matched to a gene. Germline assignment: CDR1 SGHTS and CDR2 YDEGEE. The CDR3 is 14 amino acids.

The sequencing used peripheral blood, collected in a trial of Ad26.COV2.S vaccine versus placebo. The TCR originated in a person aged 18-60 years who received the Ad26.COV2.S COVID-19 vaccine or a placebo. This chain links TRBV5-8 with TRBJ2-7; TRBD1 aligns across 12 bases. The CDR3 loop is CASSFGTGGDEQYF. Written as DNA, the CDR3 is TGTGCCAGCAGCTTCGGGACAGGGGGCGACGAGCAGTACTTC.